These T cell receptor beta chains were read from a single sample in a study of T cells in Graves' hyperthyroidism and ophthalmopathy. One entry per CDR3 protein, called by TCRdb with MiXCR from the multiplex PCR reads. The data contain approximately 260,000 distinct CDR3 sequences, roughly 15% of them seen just once; the ten biggest clones take up about 33%. The sequencing input was blood. The receptors here all came from a woman in her fifties or sixties with Graves' hyperthyroidism that later progressed to Graves' ophthalmopathy. CDR3s include the opening cysteine and the closing phenylalanine or tryptophan. A D gene is named only where the DNA matches it firmly. For some rows the clone size is stated as once, few or many, or as a class when expanded; others skip it.

17	few	TRBD2	TRBV10-2	TRBJ2-3	CASRGLWTSSSTDTQYF	TGCGCCAGCAGGGGCCTTTGGACTAGCTCTAGCACAGATACGCAGTATTTT
15	many	.	TRBV5-1	TRBJ1-1	CASSSIQGMNTEAFF	TGCGCCAGCAGCTCTATACAGGGCATGAACACTGAAGCTTTCTTT
15	many	.	TRBV2	TRBJ2-5	CASSIHGQLQETQYF	TGTGCCAGCAGTATCCATGGACAGCTCCAAGAGACCCAGTACTTC
15	many	.	TRBV6-1	TRBJ2-1	CASSETVQSSLEQFF	TGTGCCAGCAGTGAAACGGTACAGTCGAGCCTTGAGCAGTTCTTC
14	many	TRBD2	TRBV2	TRBJ2-1	CASRGGGTYNEQFF	TGTGCCAGCCGGGGGGGAGGAACCTACAATGAGCAGTTCTTC
14	few	.	TRBV7-9	TRBJ1-2	CASSPGDLSYGYTF	TGTGCCAGCAGCCCCGGGGACCTTAGCTATGGCTACACCTTC
16	many	.	TRBV20-1	TRBJ1-2	CSARLPAGSSRDGYTF	TGCAGTGCTAGACTCCCAGCGGGCTCCTCAAGAGATGGCTACACCTTC
15	many	.	TRBV28	TRBJ2-2	CASSPPRRGTGELFF	TGTGCCAGCAGTCCACCCCGCAGGGGCACCGGGGAGCTGTTTTTT
12	many	TRBD2	TRBV20-1	TRBJ2-7	CSAVREGYEQYF	TGCAGTGCTGTGCGGGAGGGCTACGAGCAGTACTTC
13	.	TRBD1	TRBV30	TRBJ1-2	CAWWTGVNYGYTF	TGTGCCTGGTGGACAGGAGTTAACTATGGCTACACCTTC
14	.	TRBD1	TRBV28	TRBJ2-7	CASTRRDRGYEQYF	TGTGCCAGCACCCGTCGGGACAGAGGCTACGAGCAGTACTTC
14	.	.	TRBV7-9	TRBJ1-3	CAVDKGNSGNTIYF	TGTGCCGTCGACAAAGGAAACTCTGGAAACACCATATATTTT
17	.	TRBD1	TRBV5-4	TRBJ1-4	CASSSNRGVGTNEKLFF	TGTGCCAGCAGCTCCAACAGGGGAGTGGGGACTAATGAAAAACTGTTTTTT
17	many	TRBD2	TRBV5-1	TRBJ2-7	CASSLGTSGRPSYEQYF	TGCGCCAGCAGCTTGGGGACTAGCGGGAGGCCCTCCTACGAGCAGTACTTC
15	many	.	TRBV5-1	TRBJ1-5	CASSPTGTNGEPQHF	TGCGCCAGCAGCCCGACAGGTACTAACGGGGAGCCCCAGCATTTT
17	.	TRBD1	TRBV4-1	TRBJ1-5	CASSPILRGLYNQPQHF	TGCGCCAGCAGCCCAATTCTAAGGGGGCTGTACAATCAGCCCCAGCATTTT
14	many	.	TRBV10-3	TRBJ2-1	CAISVVTGTDEQFF	TGTGCCATCAGTGTTGTGACGGGGACGGATGAGCAGTTCTTC
15	many	TRBD2	TRBV10-3	TRBJ2-3	CAISGGLAVTDTQYF	TGTGCCATCAGTGGGGGACTAGCGGTCACAGATACGCAGTATTTT
14	many	TRBD2	TRBV3-1	TRBJ2-5	CASRVITGGKTQYF	TGTGCCAGCAGGGTCATCACGGGAGGAAAGACCCAGTACTTC
15	few	.	TRBV6-1	TRBJ2-4	CASSRASGSKNIQYF	TGTGCCAGCAGCCGCGCTTCAGGATCCAAAAACATTCAGTACTTC
16	many	.	TRBV7-2	TRBJ2-2	CASSSRSGENTGELFF	TGTGCCAGCAGCTCCCGTAGTGGGGAGAACACCGGGGAGCTGTTTTTT
12	few	.	TRBV6-1	TRBJ2-5	CASTGERETQYF	TGTGCCAGCACCGGGGAAAGAGAGACCCAGTACTTC
14	many	.	TRBV30	TRBJ1-1	CAWRRGGRNTEAFF	TGTGCCTGGAGAAGAGGAGGTCGTAACACTGAAGCTTTCTTT
12	many	.	TRBV20-1	TRBJ1-2	CSAEQGGYGYTF	TGCAGTGCGGAACAGGGAGGCTATGGCTACACCTTC
16	many	.	TRBV6-1	TRBJ1-5	CASSPPGGSVSQPQHF	TGTGCCAGCAGCCCACCTGGGGGGAGTGTTAGTCAGCCCCAGCATTTT
15	many	TRBD1	TRBV6-1	TRBJ1-5	CASRDLTGGPQPQHF	TGTGCCAGCAGGGACCTCACAGGGGGCCCTCAGCCCCAGCATTTT
14	many	.	TRBV12-3/TRBV12-4	TRBJ2-6	CASTTGSGANVLTF	TGTGCCAGCACCACAGGGAGTGGGGCCAACGTCCTGACTTTC
14	many	.	TRBV6-1	TRBJ2-3	CASSEVAGKDTQYF	TGTGCCAGCAGTGAAGTGGCAGGTAAAGATACGCAGTATTTT
16	.	TRBD2	TRBV11-2	TRBJ2-1	CASSAPLAGAYNEQFF	TGTGCCAGCAGCGCCCCACTAGCGGGAGCCTACAATGAGCAGTTCTTC
13	.	.	TRBV28	TRBJ2-7	CASSLGWMYEQYF	TGTGCCAGCAGTTTAGGCTGGATGTACGAGCAGTACTTC
12	once	.	TRBV19	TRBJ1-3	CASSTPRNTIYF	TGTGCCAGTAGTACACCCCGAAACACCATATATTTT
15	few	.	TRBV5-1	TRBJ1-2	CASRSTPPRDYGYTF	TGCGCCAGCAGGTCGACACCCCCCCGGGACTATGGCTACACCTTC
15	many	TRBD2	TRBV2	TRBJ2-5	CASSEAGLAYSTQYF	TGTGCCAGCAGTGAAGCAGGACTAGCGTATTCCACCCAGTACTTC
12	many	.	TRBV6-2/TRBV6-3	TRBJ2-5	CASSYREETQYF	TGTGCCAGCAGTTACAGAGAAGAGACCCAGTACTTC
14	many	TRBD1	TRBV20-1	TRBJ1-2	CSAILDWTGNGYTF	TGCAGTGCTATACTAGATTGGACAGGGAACGGCTACACCTTC
14	many	.	TRBV9	TRBJ2-1	CASSVRPGVDEQFF	TGTGCCAGCAGCGTCCGGCCAGGGGTCGATGAGCAGTTCTTC
14	few	TRBD1	TRBV20-1	TRBJ1-2	CSAWTRDRAYGYTF	TGCAGTGCTTGGACCCGGGACAGGGCCTATGGCTACACCTTC
24	.	.	TRBV20-1	TRBJ2-5	CSARGTEPLLVKVGLSGPKETQYF	TGCAGTGCTAGAGGCACGGAACCCTTGCTCGTTAAGGTTGGGCTCTCGGGACCGAAAGAGACCCAGTACTTC
13	.	.	TRBV20-1	TRBJ2-7	CSAPRAGVHEQYF	TGCAGTGCCCCGAGGGCAGGGGTGCACGAGCAGTACTTC
15	many	.	TRBV28	TRBJ2-1	CASSSLGASRNEQFF	TGTGCCAGCAGTTCCCTAGGCGCTAGCAGGAATGAGCAGTTCTTC
14	.	.	TRBV19	TRBJ2-1	CASSIDSVVGEQFF	TGTGCCAGTAGTATAGATTCAGTTGTGGGTGAGCAGTTCTTC
14	many	.	TRBV28	TRBJ2-1	CASRSGGNHNEQFF	TGTGCCAGCAGATCTGGCGGGAACCACAATGAGCAGTTCTTC
10	many	.	TRBV20-1	TRBJ2-1	CSAQLAEQFF	TGCAGTGCCCAACTAGCTGAGCAGTTCTTC
16	many	.	TRBV25-1	TRBJ2-1	CASSDRGTHIGDEQFF	TGTGCCAGCAGTGATAGGGGGACTCATATTGGGGATGAGCAGTTCTTC
16	once	TRBD2	TRBV11-2	TRBJ2-7	CASSLPWTSGSYEQYF	TGTGCCAGCAGCTTACCGTGGACTAGCGGGAGTTACGAGCAGTACTTC
12	many	.	TRBV28	TRBJ2-1	CASSLVGTPQFF	TGTGCCAGCAGTTTAGTAGGGACACCGCAGTTCTTC
15	many	.	TRBV6-1	TRBJ2-2	CASSARSFNTGELFF	TGTGCCAGCAGTGCTAGATCCTTTAACACCGGGGAGCTGTTTTTT
15	.	TRBD1	TRBV20-1	TRBJ1-6	CSAGPSTGPSSPLHF	TGCAGTGCTGGCCCTTCGACAGGGCCTAGTTCACCCCTCCACTTT
16	many	TRBD1	TRBV28	TRBJ1-1	CASSARGRGPGTEAFF	TGTGCCAGCAGCGCCCGGGGGAGGGGGCCTGGCACTGAAGCTTTCTTT
14	.	.	TRBV7-3	TRBJ2-2	CASSSIFFPGELFF	TGTGCCAGCAGCTCCATCTTTTTCCCGGGGGAGCTGTTTTTT
13	many	.	TRBV29-1	TRBJ1-1	CSGGGYMNTEAFF	TGCAGCGGGGGAGGCTACATGAACACTGAAGCTTTCTTT
13	few	.	TRBV4-1	TRBJ1-4	CASSQAGGEKLFF	TGCGCCAGCAGCCAAGCAGGAGGGGAAAAACTGTTTTTT
17	few	TRBD2	TRBV5-1	TRBJ2-3	CASSSGLAGGSTDTQYF	TGCGCCAGCAGCTCGGGACTAGCGGGCGGATCCACAGATACGCAGTATTTT
14	many	.	TRBV12-3/TRBV12-4	TRBJ1-5	CASSFGQTNQPQHF	TGTGCCAGCAGTTTCGGTCAGACAAATCAGCCCCAGCATTTT
13	many	.	TRBV28	TRBJ2-6	CAIRPSGANVLTF	TGTGCCATTCGGCCCTCTGGGGCCAACGTCCTGACTTTC
14	many	.	TRBV5-1	TRBJ1-1	CASSLVRRDTEAFF	TGCGCCAGCAGTTTGGTTAGGAGGGACACTGAAGCTTTCTTT
16	many	TRBD1	TRBV7-9	TRBJ2-1	CASSFFSSTGFNEQFF	TGTGCCAGCAGCTTCTTCTCGTCGACAGGGTTTAATGAGCAGTTCTTC